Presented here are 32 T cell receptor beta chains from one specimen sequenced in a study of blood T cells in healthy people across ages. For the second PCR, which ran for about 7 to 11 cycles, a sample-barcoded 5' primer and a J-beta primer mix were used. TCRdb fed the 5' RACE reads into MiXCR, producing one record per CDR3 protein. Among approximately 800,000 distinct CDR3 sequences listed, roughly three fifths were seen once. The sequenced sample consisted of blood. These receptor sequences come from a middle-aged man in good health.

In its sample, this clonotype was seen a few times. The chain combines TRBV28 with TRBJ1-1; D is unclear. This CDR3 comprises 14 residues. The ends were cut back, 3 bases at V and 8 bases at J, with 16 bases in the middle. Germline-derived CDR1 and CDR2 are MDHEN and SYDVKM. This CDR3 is CASSFEDRYGEAFF. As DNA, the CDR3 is TGTGCCAGCAGTTTCGAGGACCGTTATGGGGAAGCTTTCTTT. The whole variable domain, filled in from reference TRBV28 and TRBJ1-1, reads DVKVTQSSRYLVKRTGEKVFLECVQDMDHENMFWYRQDPGLGLRLIYFSYDVKMKEKGDIPEGYSVSREKKERFSLILESASTNQTSMYLCASSFEDRYGEAFFGQGTRLTVV.

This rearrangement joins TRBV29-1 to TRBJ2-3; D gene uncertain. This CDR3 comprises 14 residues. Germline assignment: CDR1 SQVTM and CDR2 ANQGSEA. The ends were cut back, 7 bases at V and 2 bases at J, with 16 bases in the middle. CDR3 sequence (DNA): TGCAGCGGAGCACGTACTAACCCCACAGATACGCAGTATTTT. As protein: CSGARTNPTDTQYF.

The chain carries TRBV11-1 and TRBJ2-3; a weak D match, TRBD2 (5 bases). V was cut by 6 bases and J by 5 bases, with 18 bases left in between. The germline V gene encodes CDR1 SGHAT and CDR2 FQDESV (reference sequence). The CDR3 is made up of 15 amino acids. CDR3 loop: CASSRSLRAGDTQYF. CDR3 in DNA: TGTGCCAGCAGTCGCAGTTTGCGGGCTGGAGATACGCAGTATTTT.

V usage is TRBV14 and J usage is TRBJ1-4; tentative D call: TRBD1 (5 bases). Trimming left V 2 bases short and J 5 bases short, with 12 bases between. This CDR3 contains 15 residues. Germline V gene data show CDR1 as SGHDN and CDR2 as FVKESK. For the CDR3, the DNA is TGTGCCAGCAGCCAATTTACAGGCGAGAATGAAAAACTGTTTTTT. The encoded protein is CASSQFTGENEKLFF.

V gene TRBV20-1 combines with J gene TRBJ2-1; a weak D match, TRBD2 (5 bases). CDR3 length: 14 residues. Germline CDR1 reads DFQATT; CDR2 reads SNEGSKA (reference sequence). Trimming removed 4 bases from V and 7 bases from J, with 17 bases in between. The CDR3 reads CSANRGLNLNEQFF. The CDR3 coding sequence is TGCAGTGCTAATCGCGGGTTGAACCTAAATGAGCAGTTCTTC.

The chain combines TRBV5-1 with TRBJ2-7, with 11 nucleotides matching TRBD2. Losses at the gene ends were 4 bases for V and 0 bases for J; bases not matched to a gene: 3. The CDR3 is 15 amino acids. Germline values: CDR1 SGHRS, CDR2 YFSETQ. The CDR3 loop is CASSRGTSGSYEQYF. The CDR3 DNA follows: TGCGCCAGCAGCCGAGGGACTAGCGGCTCCTACGAGCAGTACTTC.

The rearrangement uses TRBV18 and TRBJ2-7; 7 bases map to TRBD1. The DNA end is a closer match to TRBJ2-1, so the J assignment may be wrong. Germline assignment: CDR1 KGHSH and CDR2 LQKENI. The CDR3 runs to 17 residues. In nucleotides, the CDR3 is TGTGCCAGCTCATCTGCGATTCGCGACAGGGTATTGAATGAGCAGTTCTTC. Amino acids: CASSSAIRDRVLNEQFF.

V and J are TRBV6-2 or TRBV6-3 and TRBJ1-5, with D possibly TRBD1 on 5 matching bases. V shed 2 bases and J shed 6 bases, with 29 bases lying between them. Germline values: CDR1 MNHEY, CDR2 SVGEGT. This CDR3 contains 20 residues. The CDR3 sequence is CASSYVGEGLGLIGGQPQHF. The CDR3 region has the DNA TGTGCCAGCAGTTACGTCGGGGAAGGTCTTGGACTGATTGGGGGTCAGCCCCAGCATTTT.

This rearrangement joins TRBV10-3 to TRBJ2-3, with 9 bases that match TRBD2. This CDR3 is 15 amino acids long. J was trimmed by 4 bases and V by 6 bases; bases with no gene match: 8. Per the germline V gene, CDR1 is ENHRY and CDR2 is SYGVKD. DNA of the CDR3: TGTGCCATCAGCGATGATAGCGGGGGCGCAGATACGCAGTATTTT. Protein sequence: CAISDDSGGADTQYF.

The CDR3 nucleotides read TGCGCCAGCAGTTGGAGGGGACTAGCGGTAAACGAGCAGTACTTC. Residues: CASSWRGLAVNEQYF. The V gene is TRBV5-1, the J gene TRBJ2-7, with TRBD2 matching 11 bases. CDR1 is SGHRS and CDR2 is YFSETQ in the germline V gene. The CDR3 loop spans 15 amino acids. V was pared by 5 bases and J by 5 bases, with 9 bases of the junction left unmatched.

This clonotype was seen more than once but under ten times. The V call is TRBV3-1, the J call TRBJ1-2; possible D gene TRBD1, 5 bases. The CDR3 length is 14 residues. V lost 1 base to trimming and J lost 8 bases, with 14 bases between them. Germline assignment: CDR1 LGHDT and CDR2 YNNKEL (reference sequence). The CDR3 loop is CASSQGRTRGGYTF. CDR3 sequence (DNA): TGTGCCAGCAGCCAAGGGCGGACGAGGGGAGGCTACACCTTC.

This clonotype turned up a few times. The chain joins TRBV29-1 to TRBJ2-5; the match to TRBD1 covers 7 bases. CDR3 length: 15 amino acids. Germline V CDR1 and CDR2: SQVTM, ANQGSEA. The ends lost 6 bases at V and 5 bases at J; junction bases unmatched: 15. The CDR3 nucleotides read TGCAGCGTCGAAACTCCGAGACAGGGCGGGGAGACCCAGTACTTC. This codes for CSVETPRQGGETQYF.

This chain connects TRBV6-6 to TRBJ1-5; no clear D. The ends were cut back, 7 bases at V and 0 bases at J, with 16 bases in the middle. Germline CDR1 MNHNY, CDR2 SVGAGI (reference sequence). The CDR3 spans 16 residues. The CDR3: CASTLRERYSNQPQHF. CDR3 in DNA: TGTGCCAGCACCTTACGGGAGAGATATAGCAATCAGCCCCAGCATTTT.

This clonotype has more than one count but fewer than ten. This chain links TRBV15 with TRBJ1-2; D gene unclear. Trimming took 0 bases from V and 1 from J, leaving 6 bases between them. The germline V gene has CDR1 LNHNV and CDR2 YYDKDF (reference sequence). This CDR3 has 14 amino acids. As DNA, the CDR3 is TGTGCCACCAGCAGAGATGGCTTTAACTATGGCTACACCTTC. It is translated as CATSRDGFNYGYTF.

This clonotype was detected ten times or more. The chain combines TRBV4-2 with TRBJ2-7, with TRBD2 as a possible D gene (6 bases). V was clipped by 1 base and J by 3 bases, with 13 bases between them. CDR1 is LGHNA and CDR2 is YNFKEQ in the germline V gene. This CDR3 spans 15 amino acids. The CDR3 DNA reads TGTGCCAGCAGCCAAGGGCTAGCGTGGGTCTACGAGCAGTACTTC. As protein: CASSQGLAWVYEQYF.

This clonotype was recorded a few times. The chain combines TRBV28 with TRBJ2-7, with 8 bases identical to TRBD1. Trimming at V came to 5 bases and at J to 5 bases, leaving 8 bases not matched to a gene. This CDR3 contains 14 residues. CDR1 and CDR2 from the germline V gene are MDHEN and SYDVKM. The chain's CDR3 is CASSLQGASDEQYF. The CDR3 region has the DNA TGTGCCAGCAGTCTTCAGGGGGCTAGCGACGAGCAGTACTTC.

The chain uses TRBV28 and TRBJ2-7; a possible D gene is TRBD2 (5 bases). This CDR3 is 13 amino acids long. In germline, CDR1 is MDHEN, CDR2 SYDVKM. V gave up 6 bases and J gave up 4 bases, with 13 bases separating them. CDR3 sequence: CASSDFWRYEQYF. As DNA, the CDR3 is TGTGCCAGCAGCGACTTTTGGAGGTACGAGCAGTACTTC.

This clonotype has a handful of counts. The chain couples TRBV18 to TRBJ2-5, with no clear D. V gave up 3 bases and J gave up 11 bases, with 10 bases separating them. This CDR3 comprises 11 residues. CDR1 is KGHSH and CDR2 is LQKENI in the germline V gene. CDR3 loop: CASSPSNEQYF. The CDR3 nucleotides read TGTGCCAGCTCACCTTCAAATGAGCAGTACTTC.

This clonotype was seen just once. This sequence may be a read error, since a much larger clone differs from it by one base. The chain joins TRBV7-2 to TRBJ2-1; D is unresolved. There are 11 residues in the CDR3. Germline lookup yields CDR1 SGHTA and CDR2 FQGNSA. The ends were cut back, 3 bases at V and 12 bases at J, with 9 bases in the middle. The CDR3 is CASSFGKGQFF. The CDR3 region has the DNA TGTGCCAGCAGCTTTGGGAAGGGGCAGTTCTTC.

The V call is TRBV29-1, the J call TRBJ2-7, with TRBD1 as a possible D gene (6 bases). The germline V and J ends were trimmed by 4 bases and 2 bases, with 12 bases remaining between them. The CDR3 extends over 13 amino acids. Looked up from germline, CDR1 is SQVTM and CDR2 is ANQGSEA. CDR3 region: CSVARTDTYEQYF. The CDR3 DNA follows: TGCAGCGTTGCTCGGACAGATACCTACGAGCAGTACTTC.

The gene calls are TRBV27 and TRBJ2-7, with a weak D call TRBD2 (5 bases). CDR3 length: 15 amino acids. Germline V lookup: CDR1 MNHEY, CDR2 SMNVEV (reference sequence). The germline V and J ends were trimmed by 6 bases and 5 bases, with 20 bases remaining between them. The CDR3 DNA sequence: TGTGCCAGCAGCCCCTATCCCGGGTCGAGGGACGAGCAGTACTTC. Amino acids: CASSPYPGSRDEQYF.

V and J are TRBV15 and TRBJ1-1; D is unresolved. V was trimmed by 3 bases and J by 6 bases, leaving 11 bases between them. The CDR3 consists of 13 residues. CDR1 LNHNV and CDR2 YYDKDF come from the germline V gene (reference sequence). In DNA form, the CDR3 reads TGTGCCACCAGCAGGGCGGGCATCGCTGAAGCTTTCTTT. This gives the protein CATSRAGIAEAFF.

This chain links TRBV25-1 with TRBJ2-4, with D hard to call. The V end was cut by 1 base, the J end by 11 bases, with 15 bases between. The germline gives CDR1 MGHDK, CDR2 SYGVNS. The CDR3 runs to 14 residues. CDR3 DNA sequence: TGTGCCAGCAGTGAATTAAACACGGGTTTTGTTCAGTACTTC. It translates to CASSELNTGFVQYF.

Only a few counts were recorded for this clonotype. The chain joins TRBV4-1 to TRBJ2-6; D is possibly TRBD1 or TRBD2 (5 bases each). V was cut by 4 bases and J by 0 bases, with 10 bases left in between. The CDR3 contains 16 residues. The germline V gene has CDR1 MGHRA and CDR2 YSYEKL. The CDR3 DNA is TGCGCCAGCAGCCCCGAGGGGAACTCTGGGGCCAACGTCCTGACTTTC. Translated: CASSPEGNSGANVLTF.

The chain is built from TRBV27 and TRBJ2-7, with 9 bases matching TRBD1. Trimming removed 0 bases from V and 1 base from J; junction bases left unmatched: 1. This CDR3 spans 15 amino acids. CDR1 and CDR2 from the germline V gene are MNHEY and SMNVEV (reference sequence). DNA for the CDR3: TGTGCCAGCAGTTTATCCGGGACAGGGTCCTACGAGCAGTACTTC. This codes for CASSLSGTGSYEQYF.

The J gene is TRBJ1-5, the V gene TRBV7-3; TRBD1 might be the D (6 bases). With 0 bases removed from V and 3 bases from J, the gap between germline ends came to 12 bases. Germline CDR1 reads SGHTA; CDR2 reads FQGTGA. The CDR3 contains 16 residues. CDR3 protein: CASSLTSTGHNQPQHF. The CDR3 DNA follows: TGTGCCAGCAGCTTAACTTCGACAGGTCACAATCAGCCCCAGCATTTT.

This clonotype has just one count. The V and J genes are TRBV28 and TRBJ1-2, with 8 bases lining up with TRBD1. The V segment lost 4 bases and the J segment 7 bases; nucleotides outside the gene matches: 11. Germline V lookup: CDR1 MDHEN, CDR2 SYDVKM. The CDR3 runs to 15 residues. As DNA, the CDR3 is TGTGCCAGCAGTTCTCAGACAGGGGACCTGGGTGGCTACACCTTC. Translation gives CASSSQTGDLGGYTF.

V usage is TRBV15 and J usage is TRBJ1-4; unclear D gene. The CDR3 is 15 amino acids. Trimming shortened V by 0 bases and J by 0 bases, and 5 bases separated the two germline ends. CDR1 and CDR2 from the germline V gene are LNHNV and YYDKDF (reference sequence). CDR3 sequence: CATSRESATNEKLFF. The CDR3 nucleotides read TGTGCCACCAGCAGAGAGTCTGCAACTAATGAAAAACTGTTTTTT.

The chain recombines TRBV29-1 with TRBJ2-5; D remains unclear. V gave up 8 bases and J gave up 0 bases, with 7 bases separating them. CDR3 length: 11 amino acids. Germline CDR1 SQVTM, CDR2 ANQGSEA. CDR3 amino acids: CSLHNQETQYF. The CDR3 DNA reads TGCAGCTTACATAACCAAGAGACCCAGTACTTC. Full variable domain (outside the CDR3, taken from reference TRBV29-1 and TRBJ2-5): SAVISQKPSRDICQRGTSLTIQCQVDSQVTMMFWYRQQPGQSLTLIATANQGSEATYESGFVIDKFPISRPNLTFSTLTVSNMSPEDSSIYLCSLHNQETQYFGPGTRLLVL.

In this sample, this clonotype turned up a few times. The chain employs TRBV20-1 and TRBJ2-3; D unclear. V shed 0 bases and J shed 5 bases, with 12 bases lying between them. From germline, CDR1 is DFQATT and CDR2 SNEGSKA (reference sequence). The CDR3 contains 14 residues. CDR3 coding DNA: TGCAGTGCTAGAGATAGGCTAGTGGGAGATACGCAGTATTTT. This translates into CSARDRLVGDTQYF.

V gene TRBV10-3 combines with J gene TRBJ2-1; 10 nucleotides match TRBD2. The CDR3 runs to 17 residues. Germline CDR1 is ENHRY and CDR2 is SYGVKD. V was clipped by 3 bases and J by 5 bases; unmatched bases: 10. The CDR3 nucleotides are TGTGCCATCAGTGATGAGGCTATGAGCGGGAGGGACAATGAGCAGTTCTTC. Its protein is CAISDEAMSGRDNEQFF.

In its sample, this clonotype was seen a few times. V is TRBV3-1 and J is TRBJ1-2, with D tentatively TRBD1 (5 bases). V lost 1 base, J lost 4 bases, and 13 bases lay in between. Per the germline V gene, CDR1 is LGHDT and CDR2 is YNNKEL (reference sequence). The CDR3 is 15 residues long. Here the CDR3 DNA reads TGTGCCAGCAGCCAAGGCAGGGTATTGGTCTATGGCTACACCTTC. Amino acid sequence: CASSQGRVLVYGYTF.